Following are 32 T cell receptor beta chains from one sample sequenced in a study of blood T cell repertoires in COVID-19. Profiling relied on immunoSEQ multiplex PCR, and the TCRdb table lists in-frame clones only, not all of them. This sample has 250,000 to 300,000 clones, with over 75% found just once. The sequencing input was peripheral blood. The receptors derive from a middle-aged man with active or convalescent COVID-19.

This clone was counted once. The CDR3 region has the DNA TGTGCCAGCAGGCTAAGACAGGGTGCGGAGCAGTACTTC. Amino acid sequence: CASRLRQGAEQYF. The genes are TRBV6-5 and TRBJ2-7; 7 bases are a match to TRBD1. The CDR3 loop spans 13 amino acids. Germline CDR1 is MNHEY and CDR2 is SVGAGI. V gave up 6 bases and J gave up 7 bases; unmatched junction bases: 9.

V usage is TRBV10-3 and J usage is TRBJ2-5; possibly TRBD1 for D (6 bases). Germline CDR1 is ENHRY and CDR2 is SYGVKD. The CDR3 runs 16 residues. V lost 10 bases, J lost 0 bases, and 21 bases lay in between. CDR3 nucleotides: TGTGCCACACGCCCCAGTGCAGGGGCCTACCAAGAGACCCAGTACTTC. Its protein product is CATRPSAGAYQETQYF.

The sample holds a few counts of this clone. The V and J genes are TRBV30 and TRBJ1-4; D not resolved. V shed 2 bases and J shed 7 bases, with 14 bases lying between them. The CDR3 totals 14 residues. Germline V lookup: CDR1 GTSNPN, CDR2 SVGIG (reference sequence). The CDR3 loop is CAWSSDFGGEKLFF. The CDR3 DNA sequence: TGTGCCTGGAGTTCGGACTTTGGAGGTGAAAAACTGTTTTTT.

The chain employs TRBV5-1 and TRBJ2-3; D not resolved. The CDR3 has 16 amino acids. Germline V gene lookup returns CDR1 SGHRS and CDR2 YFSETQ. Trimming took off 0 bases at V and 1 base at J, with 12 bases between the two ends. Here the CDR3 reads CASSLEAEVRTDTQYF. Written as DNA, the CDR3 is TGCGCCAGCAGCTTGGAGGCGGAAGTTCGCACAGATACGCAGTATTTT.

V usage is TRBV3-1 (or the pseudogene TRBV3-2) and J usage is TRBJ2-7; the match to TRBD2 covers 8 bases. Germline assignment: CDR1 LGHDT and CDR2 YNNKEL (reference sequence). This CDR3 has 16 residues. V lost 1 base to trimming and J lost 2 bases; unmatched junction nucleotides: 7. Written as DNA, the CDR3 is TGTGCCAGCAGCCAAGGGACCCCGGGAGGGGCCTACGAGCAGTACTTC. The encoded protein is CASSQGTPGGAYEQYF.

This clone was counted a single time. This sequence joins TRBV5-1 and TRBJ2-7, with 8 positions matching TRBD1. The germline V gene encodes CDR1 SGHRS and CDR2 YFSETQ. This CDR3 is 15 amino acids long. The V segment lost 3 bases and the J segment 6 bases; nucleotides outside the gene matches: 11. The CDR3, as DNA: TGCGCCAGCAGCTCTCGACAGGGGCCTTATGGCGAGCAGTACTTC. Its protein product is CASSSRQGPYGEQYF.

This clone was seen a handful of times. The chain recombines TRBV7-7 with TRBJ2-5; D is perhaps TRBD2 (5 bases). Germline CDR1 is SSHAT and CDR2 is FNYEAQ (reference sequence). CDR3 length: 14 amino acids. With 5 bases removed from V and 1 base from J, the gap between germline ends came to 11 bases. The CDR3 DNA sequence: TGTGCCAGCAGCCCCCGAGCGGTCCAAGAGACCCAGTACTTC. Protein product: CASSPRAVQETQYF.

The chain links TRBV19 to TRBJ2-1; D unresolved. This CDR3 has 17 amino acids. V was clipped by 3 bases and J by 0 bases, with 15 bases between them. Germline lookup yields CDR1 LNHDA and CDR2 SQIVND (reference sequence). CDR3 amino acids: CASSMISGSGSYNEQFF. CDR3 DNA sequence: TGTGCCAGTAGTATGATTTCGGGTAGTGGCTCCTACAATGAGCAGTTCTTC.

The CDR3 loop reads CASSPGSGSDIQYF. The CDR3 coding sequence is TGTGCCAGCTCACCAGGGAGCGGGAGCGACATTCAGTACTTC. The gene calls are TRBV18 and TRBJ2-4; 8 bases align to TRBD2. CDR1 is KGHSH, CDR2 LQKENI, per germline. The V segment lost 2 bases and the J segment 8 bases; nucleotides outside the gene matches: 5. The CDR3 is 14 residues long.

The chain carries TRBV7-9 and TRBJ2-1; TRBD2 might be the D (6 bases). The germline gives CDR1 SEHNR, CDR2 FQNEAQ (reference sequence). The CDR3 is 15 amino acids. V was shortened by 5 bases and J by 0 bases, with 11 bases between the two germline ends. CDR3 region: CASSTDGSSYNEQFF. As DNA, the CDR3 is TGTGCCAGCAGCACCGACGGGAGCTCCTACAATGAGCAGTTCTTC.

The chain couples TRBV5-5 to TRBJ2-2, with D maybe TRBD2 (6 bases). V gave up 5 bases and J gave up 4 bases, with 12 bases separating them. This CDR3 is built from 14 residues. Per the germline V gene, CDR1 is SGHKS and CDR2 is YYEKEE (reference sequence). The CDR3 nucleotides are TGTGCCAGCAGGCTAACGGGAGCCACCGGGGAGCTGTTTTTT. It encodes CASRLTGATGELFF.

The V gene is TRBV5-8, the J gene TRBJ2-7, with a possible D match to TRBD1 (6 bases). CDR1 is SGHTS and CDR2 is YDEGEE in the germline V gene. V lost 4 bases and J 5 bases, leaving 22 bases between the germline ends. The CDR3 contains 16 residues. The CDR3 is CASSVGQLARTDEQYF. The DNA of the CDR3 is TGTGCCAGCAGCGTCGGACAGCTGGCCAGGACCGACGAGCAGTACTTC.

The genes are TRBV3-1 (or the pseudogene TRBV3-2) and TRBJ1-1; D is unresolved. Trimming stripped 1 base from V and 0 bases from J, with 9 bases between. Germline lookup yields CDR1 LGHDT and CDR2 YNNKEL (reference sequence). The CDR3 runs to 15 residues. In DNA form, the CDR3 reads TGTGCCAGCAGCCAAGGGCGAACTATGAACACTGAAGCTTTCTTT. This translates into CASSQGRTMNTEAFF.

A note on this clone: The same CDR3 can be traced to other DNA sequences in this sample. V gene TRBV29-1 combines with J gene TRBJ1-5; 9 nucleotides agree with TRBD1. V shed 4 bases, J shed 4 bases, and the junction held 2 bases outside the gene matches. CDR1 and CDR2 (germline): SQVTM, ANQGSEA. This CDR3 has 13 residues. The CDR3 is CSVGQGENQPQHF. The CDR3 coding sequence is TGCAGCGTTGGACAGGGGGAAAATCAGCCCCAGCATTTT.

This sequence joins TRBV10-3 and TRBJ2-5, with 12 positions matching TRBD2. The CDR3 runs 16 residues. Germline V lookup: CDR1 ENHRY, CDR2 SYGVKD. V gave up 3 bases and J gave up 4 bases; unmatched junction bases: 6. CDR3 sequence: CAISDGLAGFSETQYF. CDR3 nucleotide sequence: TGTGCCATCAGTGACGGACTAGCGGGGTTCTCAGAGACCCAGTACTTC.

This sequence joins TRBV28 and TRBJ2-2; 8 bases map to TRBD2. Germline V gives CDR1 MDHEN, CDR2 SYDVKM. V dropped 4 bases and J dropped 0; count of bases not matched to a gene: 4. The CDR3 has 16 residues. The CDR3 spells CASSSGLAANTGELFF. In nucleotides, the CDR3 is TGTGCCAGCAGTTCCGGACTAGCAGCGAACACCGGGGAGCTGTTTTTT.

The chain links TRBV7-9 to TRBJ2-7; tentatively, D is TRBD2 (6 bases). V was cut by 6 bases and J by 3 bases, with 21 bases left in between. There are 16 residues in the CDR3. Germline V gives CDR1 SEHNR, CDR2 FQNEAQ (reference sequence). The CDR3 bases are TGTGCCAGCAGACGCCCACGCGGGGAGCTCAACTACGAGCAGTACTTC. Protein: CASRRPRGELNYEQYF.

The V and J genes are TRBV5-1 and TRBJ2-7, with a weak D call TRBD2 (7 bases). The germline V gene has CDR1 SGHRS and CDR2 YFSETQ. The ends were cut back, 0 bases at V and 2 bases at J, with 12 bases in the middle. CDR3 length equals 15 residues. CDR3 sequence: CASSLDGGGAYEQYF. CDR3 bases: TGCGCCAGCAGCTTGGATGGAGGGGGGGCCTACGAGCAGTACTTC.

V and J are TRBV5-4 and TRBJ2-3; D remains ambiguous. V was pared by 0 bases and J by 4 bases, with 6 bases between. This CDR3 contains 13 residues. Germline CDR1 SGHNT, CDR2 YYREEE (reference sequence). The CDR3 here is CASSLAVADTQYF. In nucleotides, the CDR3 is TGTGCCAGCAGCTTGGCGGTCGCAGATACGCAGTATTTT.

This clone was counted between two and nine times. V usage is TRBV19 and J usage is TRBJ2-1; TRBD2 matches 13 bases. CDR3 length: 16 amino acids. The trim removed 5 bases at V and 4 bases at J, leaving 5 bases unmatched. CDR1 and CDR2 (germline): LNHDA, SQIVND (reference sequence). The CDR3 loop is CASSDQLAGGYNEQFF. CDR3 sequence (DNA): TGTGCCAGTAGTGATCAACTAGCGGGAGGGTACAATGAGCAGTTCTTC.

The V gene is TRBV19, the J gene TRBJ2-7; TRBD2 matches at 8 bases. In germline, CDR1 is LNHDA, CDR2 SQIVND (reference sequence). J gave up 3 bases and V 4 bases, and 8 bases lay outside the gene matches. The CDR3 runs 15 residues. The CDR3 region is CASSTSGGAFYEQYF. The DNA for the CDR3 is TGTGCCAGTAGTACGTCCGGGGGGGCATTCTACGAGCAGTACTTC.

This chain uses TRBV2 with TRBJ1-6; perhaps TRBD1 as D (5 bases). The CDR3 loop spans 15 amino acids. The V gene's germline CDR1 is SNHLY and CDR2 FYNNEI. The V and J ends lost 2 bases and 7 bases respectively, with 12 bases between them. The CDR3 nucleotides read TGTGCCAGCAGTGAAATGGGGCGACAGAATTCACCCCTCCACTTT. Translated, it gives CASSEMGRQNSPLHF.

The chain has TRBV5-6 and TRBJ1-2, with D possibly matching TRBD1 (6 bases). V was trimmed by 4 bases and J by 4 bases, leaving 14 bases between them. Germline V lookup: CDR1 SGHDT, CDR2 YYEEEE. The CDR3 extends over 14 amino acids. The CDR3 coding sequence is TGTGCCAGCAGCCCCCCAGGACAGAGCTATGGCTACACCTTC. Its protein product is CASSPPGQSYGYTF.

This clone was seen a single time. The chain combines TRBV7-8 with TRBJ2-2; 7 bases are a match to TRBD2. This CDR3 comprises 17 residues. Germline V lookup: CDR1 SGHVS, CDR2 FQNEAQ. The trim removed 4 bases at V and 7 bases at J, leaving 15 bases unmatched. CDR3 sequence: CASSSSLASGGVGELFF. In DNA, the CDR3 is TGTGCCAGCAGCTCTAGTCTTGCTAGCGGAGGTGTCGGGGAGCTGTTTTTT.

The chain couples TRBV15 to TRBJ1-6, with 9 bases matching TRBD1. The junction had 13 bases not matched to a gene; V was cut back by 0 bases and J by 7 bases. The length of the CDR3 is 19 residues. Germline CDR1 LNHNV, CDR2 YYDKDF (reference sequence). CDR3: CATSRDLPDRGTANSPLHF. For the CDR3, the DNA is TGTGCCACCAGCAGAGATCTCCCGGACAGGGGCACGGCGAATTCACCCCTCCACTTT. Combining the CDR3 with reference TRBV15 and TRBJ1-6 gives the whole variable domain DAMVIQNPRYQVTQFGKPVTLSCSQTLNHNVMYWYQQKSSQAPKLLFHYYDKDFNNEADTPDNFQSRRPNTSFCFLDIRSPGLGDTAMYLCATSRDLPDRGTANSPLHFGNGTRLTVT.

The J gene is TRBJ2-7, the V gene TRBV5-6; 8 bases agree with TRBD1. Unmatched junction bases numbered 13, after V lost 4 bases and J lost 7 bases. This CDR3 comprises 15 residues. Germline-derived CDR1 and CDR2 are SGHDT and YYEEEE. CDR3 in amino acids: CASSLGQGGIGEQYF. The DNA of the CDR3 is TGTGCCAGCAGCCTTGGACAGGGAGGAATAGGTGAGCAGTACTTC. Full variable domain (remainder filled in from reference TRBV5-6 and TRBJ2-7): DAGVTQSPTHLIKTRGQQVTLRCSPKSGHDTVSWYQQALGQGPQFIFQYYEEEERQRGNFPDRFSGHQFPNYSSELNVNALLLGDSALYLCASSLGQGGIGEQYFGPGTRLTVT.

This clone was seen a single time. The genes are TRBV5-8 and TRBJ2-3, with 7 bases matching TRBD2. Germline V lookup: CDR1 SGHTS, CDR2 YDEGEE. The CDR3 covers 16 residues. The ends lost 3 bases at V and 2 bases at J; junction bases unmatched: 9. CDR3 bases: TGTGCCAGCAGCTCCGGGACTACCCGATACACAGATACGCAGTATTTT. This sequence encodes CASSSGTTRYTDTQYF.

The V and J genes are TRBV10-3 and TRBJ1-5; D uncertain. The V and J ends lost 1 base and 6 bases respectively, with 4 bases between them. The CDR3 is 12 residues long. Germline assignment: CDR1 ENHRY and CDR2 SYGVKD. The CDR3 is CAISEWSQPQHF. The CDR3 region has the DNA TGTGCCATCAGTGAGTGGAGTCAGCCCCAGCATTTT.

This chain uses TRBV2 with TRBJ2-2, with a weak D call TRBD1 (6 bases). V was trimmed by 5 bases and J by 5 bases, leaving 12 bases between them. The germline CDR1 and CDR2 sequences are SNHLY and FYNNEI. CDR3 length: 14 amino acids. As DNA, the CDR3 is TGTGCCAGCAGTACCGGGACAAAAACCGGGGAGCTGTTTTTT. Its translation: CASSTGTKTGELFF.

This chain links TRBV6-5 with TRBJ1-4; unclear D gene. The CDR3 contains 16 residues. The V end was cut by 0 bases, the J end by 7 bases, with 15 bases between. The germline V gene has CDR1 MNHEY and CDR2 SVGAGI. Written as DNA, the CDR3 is TGTGCCAGCAGTTACTCGAGCCGACGCGGCGGTGAAAAACTGTTTTTT. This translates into CASSYSSRRGGEKLFF.

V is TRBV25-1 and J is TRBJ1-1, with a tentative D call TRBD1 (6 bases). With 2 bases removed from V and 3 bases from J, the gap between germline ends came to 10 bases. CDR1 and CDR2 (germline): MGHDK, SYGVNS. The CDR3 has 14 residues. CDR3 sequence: CASSETGSDTEAFF. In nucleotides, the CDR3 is TGTGCCAGCAGTGAAACAGGGTCGGACACTGAAGCTTTCTTT. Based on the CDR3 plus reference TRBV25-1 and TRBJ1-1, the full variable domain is EADIYQTPRYLVIGTGKKITLECSQTMGHDKMYWYQQDPGMELHLIHYSYGVNSTEKGDLSSESTVSRIRTEHFPLTLESARPSHTSQYLCASSETGSDTEAFFGQGTRLTVV.

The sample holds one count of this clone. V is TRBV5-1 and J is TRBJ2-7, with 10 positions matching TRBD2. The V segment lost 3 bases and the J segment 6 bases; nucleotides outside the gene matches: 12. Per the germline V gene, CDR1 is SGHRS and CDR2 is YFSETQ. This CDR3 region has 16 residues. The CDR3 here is CASSWVLAGAGAEQYF. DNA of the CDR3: TGCGCCAGCAGCTGGGTGCTAGCGGGAGCAGGTGCCGAGCAGTACTTC.